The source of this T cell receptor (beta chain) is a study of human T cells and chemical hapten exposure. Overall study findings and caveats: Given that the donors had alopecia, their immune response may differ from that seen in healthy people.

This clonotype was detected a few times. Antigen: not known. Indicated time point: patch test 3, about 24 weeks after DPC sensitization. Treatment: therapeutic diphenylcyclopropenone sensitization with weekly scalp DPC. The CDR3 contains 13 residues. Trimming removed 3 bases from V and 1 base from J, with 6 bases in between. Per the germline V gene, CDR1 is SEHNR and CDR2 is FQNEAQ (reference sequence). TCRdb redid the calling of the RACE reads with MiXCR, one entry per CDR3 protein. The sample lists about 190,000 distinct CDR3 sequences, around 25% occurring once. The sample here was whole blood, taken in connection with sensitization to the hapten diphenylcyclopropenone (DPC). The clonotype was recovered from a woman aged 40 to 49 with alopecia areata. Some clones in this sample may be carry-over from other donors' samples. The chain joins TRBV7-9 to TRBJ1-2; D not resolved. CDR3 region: CASSLEVNYGYTF. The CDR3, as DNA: TGTGCCAGCAGCTTGGAGGTTAACTATGGCTACACCTTC.